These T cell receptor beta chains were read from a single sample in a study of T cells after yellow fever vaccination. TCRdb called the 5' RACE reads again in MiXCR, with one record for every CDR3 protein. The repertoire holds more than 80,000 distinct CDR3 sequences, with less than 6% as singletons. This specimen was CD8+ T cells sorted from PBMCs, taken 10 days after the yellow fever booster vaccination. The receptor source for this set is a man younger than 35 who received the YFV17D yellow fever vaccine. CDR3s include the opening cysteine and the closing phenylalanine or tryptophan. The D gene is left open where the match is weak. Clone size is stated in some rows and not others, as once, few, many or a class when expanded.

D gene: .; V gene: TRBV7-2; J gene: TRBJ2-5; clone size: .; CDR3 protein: CASSFAQETQYF; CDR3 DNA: TGTGCCAGCAGCTTTGCCCAAGAGACCCAGTACTTC
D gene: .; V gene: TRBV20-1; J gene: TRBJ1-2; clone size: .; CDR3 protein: CSARDPAAVYGYNF; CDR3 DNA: TGCAGTGCTAGAGATCCAGCGGCAGTCTATGGCTACAACTTC
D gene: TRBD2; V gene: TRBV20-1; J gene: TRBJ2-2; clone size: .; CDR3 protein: CSAQPTSGGDTGELFF; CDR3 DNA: TGCAGTGCCCAGCCGACTAGCGGGGGAGACACCGGGGAGCTGTTTTTT
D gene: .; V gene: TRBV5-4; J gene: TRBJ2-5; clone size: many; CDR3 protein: CASSHELTETQYF; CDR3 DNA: TGTGCCAGCAGCCACGAACTTACAGAGACCCAGTACTTC
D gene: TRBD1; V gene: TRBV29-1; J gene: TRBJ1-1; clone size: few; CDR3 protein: CSVDPQGGTEAFF; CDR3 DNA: TGCAGCGTTGACCCACAGGGGGGGACTGAAGCTTTCTTT
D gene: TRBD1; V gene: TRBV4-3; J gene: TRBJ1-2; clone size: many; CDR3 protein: CASSQVQGAGGYTF; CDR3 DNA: TGCGCCAGCAGCCAAGTACAGGGGGCCGGAGGCTACACCTTC
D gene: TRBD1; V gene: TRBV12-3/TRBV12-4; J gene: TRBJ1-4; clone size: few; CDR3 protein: CASRPVQGEANEKLFF; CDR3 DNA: TGTGCCAGCAGACCGGTACAGGGGGAGGCTAATGAAAAACTGTTTTTT
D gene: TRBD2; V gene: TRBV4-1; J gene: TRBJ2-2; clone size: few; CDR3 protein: CASSQGGGTSGDTGELFF; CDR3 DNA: TGCGCCAGCAGCCAAGGGGGCGGGACTAGCGGGGACACCGGGGAGCTGTTTTTT
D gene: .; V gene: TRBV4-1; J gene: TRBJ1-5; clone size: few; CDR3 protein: CASSQRWVSNQPQHF; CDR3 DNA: TGCGCCAGCAGCCAACGGTGGGTGAGCAATCAGCCCCAGCATTTT
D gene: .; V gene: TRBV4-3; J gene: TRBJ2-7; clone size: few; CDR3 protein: CASSLGDGGSLEQYF; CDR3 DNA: TGCGCCAGCAGCCTTGGGGACGGCGGCTCTTTAGAGCAGTACTTC
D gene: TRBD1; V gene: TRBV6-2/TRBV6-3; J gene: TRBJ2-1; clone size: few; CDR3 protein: CASSQSALRQGWNNEQFF; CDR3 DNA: TGTGCCAGCAGTCAATCGGCCCTAAGACAGGGTTGGAACAATGAGCAGTTCTTC
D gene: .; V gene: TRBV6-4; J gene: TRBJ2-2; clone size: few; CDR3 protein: CASSPGPTGELFF; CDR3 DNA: TGTGCCAGCAGTCCAGGGCCTACAGGGGAGCTGTTTTTT
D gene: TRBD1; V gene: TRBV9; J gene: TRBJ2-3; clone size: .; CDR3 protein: CASSGQGFDTDTQYF; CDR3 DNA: TGTGCCAGCAGCGGACAGGGCTTTGACACAGATACGCAGTATTTT
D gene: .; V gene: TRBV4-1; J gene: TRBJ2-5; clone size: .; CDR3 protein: CASSQGGVAGQETQYF; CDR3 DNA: TGCGCCAGCAGCCAAGGGGGCGTGGCGGGGCAAGAGACCCAGTACTTC
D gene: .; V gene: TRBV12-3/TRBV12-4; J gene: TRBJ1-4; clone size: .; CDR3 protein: CASSSGLPGEKLFF; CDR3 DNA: TGTGCCAGCAGTTCTGGCTTACCAGGGGAAAAACTGTTTTTT
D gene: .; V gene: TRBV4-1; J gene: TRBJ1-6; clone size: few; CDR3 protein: CASSQGTPDNSPLHF; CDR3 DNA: TGCGCCAGCAGCCAAGGGACACCGGATAATTCACCCCTCCACTTT
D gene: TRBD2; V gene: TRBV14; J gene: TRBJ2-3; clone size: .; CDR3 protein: CASSRFLGLAATDTQYF; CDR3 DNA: TGTGCCAGCAGCCGCTTCCTGGGACTAGCGGCCACAGATACGCAGTATTTT
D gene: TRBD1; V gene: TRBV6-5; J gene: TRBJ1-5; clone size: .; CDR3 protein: CASSPGQGGDQPQHF; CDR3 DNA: TGTGCCAGCAGCCCAGGACAGGGGGGCGATCAGCCCCAGCATTTT
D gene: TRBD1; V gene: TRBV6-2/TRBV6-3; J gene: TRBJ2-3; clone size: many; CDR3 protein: CASSRDRSTDTQYF; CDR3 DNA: TGTGCCAGCAGTCGGGACAGGAGCACAGATACGCAGTATTTT
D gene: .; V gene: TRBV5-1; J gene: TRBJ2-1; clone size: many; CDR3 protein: CASSSLNGTDNEQFF; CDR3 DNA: TGCGCCAGCAGCAGCTTGAACGGCACGGACAATGAGCAGTTCTTC
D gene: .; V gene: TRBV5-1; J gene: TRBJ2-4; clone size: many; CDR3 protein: CASSLSRAKNIQYF; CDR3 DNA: TGCGCCAGCAGCTTAAGCAGGGCCAAAAACATTCAGTACTTC
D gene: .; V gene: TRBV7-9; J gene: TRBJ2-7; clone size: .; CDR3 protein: CASSTDGPYEQYF; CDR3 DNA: TGTGCCAGCAGCACAGACGGACCCTACGAGCAGTACTTC
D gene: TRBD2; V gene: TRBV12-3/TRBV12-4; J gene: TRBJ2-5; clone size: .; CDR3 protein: CASTSHREGGETQYF; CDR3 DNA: TGTGCCAGCACCAGCCACCGGGAGGGGGGAGAGACCCAGTACTTC
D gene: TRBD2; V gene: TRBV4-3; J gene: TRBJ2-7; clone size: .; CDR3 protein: CASSQAFPSGAYEQYF; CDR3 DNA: TGCGCCAGCAGCCAAGCTTTTCCTAGCGGGGCCTACGAGCAGTACTTC
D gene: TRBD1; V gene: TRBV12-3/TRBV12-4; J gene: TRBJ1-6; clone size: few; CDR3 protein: CASSGTVHYSPLHF; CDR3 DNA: TGTGCCAGCAGCGGGACAGTCCACTATTCACCCCTCCACTTT
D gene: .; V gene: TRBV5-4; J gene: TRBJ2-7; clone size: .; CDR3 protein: CASTPNNGAYEQYF; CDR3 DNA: TGTGCCAGCACCCCGAACAATGGGGCCTACGAGCAGTACTTC
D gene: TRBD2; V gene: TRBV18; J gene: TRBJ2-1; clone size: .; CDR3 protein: CASSRRRGVVDEQFF; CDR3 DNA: TGTGCCAGCTCGCGGAGGCGGGGGGTTGTTGATGAGCAGTTCTTC
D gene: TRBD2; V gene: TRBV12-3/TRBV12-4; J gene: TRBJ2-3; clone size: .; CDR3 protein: CASRITSGASTDTQYF; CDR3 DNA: TGTGCCAGCAGGATTACTAGCGGGGCTAGCACAGATACGCAGTATTTT
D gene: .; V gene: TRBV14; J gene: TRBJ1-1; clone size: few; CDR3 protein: CASSQDRGVPEAFF; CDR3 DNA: TGTGCCAGCAGCCAAGATCGCGGGGTCCCTGAAGCTTTCTTT
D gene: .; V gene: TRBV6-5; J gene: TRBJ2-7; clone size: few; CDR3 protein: CATKVGSYEQYF; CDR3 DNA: TGTGCCACCAAGGTTGGCTCCTACGAGCAGTACTTC
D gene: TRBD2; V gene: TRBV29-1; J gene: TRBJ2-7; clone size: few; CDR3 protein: CSVEAPGLAGEQYF; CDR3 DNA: TGCAGCGTTGAAGCTCCGGGACTAGCGGGCGAGCAGTACTTC
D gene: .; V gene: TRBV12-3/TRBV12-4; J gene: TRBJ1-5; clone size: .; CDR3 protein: CASTSGPLGSNQPQHF; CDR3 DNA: TGTGCCAGCACCTCAGGACCCCTGGGAAGCAATCAGCCCCAGCATTTT
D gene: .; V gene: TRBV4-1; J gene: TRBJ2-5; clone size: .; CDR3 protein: CASSQEGGVSETQYF; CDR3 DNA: TGCGCCAGCAGCCAAGAAGGAGGGGTCTCGGAGACCCAGTACTTC